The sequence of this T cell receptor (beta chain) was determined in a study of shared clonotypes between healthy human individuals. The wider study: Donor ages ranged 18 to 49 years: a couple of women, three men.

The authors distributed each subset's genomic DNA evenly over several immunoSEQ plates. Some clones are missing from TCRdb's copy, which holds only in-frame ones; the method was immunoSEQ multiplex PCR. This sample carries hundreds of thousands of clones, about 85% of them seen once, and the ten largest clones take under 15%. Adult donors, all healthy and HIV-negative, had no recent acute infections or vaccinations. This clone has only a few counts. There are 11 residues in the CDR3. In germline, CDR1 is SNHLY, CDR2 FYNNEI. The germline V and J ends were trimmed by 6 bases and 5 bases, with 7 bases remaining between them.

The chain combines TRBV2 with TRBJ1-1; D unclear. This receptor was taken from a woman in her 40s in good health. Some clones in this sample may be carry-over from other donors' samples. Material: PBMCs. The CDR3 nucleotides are TGTGCCAGCAGCTCGCAGACTGAAGCTTTCTTT. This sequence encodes CASSSQTEAFF.